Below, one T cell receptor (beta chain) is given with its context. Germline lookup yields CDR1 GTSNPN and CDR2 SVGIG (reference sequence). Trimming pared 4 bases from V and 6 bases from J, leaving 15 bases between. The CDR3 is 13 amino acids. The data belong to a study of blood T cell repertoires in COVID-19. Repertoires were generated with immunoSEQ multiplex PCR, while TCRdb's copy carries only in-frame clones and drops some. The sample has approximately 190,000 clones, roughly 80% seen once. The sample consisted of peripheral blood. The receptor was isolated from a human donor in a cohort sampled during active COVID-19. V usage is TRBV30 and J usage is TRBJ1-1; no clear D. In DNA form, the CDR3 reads TGTGCCTGGATGCGGGATTTGGGCGCTGAAGCTTTCTTT. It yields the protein CAWMRDLGAEAFF.